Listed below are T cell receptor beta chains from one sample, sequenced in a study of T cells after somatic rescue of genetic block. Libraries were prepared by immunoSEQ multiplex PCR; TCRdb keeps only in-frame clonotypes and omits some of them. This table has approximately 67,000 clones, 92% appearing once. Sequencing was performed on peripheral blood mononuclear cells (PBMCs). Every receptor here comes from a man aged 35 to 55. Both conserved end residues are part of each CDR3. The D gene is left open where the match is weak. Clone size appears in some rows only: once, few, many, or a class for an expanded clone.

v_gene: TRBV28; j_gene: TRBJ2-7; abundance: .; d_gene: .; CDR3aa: CASSRQLPYEQYF; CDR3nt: TGTGCCAGCAGTCGACAGCTTCCCTACGAGCAGTACTTC
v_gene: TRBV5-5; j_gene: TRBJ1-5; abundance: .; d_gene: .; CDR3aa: CASSLGDTYSNQPQHF; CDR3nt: TGTGCCAGCAGCTTGGGGGACACTTATAGCAATCAGCCCCAGCATTTT
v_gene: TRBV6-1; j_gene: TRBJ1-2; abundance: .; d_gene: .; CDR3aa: CASSNRVTSYGYTF; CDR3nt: TGTGCCAGCAGTAACAGGGTCACGAGCTATGGCTACACCTTC
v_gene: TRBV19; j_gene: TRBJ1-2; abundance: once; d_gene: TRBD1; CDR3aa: CASSSGQGWGYTF; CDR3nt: TGTGCCAGTAGTTCCGGACAGGGCTGGGGCTACACCTTC
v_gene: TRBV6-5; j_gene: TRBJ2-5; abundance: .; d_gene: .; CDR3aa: CASSYSTAGHQETQYF; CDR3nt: TGTGCCAGCAGTTACTCGACGGCAGGCCATCAAGAGACCCAGTACTTC
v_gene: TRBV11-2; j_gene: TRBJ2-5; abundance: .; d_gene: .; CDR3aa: CASSLNPHQETQYF; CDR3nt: TGTGCCAGCAGCCTCAACCCCCATCAAGAGACCCAGTACTTC
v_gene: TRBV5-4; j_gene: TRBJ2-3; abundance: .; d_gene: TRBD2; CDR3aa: CASSFSGGAYGDTQYF; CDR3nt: TGTGCCAGCAGCTTCAGCGGGGGGGCCTACGGAGATACGCAGTATTTT
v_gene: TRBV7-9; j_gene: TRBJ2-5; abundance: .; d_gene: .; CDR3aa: CASSVSGTEETQYF; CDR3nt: TGTGCCAGCAGCGTCTCCGGGACCGAAGAGACCCAGTACTTC
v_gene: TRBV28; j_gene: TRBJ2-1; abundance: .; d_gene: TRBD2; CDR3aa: CASSRPGGVYNEQFF; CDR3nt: TGTGCCAGCAGCCGACCGGGGGGTGTTTACAATGAGCAGTTCTTC
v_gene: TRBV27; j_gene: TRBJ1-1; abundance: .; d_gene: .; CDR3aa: CASSFAGVTEAFF; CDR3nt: TGTGCCAGCAGTTTCGCAGGGGTCACTGAAGCTTTCTTT
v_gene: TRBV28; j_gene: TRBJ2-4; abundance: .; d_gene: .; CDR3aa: CASSFRSRGDIQYF; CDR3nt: TGTGCCAGCAGTTTCAGGTCCAGGGGAGACATTCAGTACTTC
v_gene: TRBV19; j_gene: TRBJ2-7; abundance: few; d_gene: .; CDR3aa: CASKATGAYEQYF; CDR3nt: TGTGCCAGTAAGGCGACAGGCGCCTACGAGCAGTACTTC
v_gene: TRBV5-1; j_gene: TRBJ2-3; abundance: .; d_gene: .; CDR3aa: CASGLNPTADTQYF; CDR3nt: TGCGCCAGCGGCCTAAACCCTACCGCAGATACGCAGTATTTT
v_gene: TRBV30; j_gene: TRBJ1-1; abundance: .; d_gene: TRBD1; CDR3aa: CAWLGTGNTEAFF; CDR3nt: TGTGCCTGGCTAGGGACAGGGAACACTGAAGCTTTCTTT
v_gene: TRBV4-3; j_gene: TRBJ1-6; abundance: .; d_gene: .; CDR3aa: CASSLAGAYNSPLHF; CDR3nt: TGCGCCAGCAGCCTAGCAGGGGCCTACAATTCACCCCTCCACTTT
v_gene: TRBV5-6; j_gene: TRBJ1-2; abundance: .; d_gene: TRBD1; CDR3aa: CASSFRTGARTGGYTF; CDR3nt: TGTGCCAGCAGCTTCCGGACAGGGGCGAGGACGGGGGGCTACACCTTC
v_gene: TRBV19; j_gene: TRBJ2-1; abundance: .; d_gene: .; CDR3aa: CASSMGQYNEQFF; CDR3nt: TGTGCCAGTAGTATGGGACAATACAATGAGCAGTTCTTC
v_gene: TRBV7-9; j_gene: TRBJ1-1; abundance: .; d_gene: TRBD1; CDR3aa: CASSLEWTGDTQTAFF; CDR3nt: TGTGCCAGCAGCTTAGAATGGACAGGCGATACCCAGACAGCTTTCTTT
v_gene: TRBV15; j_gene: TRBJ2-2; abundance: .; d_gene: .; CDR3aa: CATSRVEGRGTGELFF; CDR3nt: TGTGCCACCAGCAGAGTTGAAGGGCGTGGCACCGGGGAGCTGTTTTTT
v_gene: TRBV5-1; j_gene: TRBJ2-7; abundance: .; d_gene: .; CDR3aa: CASSLVGGSYEQYF; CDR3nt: TGCGCCAGCAGCTTGGTTGGCGGCTCCTACGAGCAGTACTTC
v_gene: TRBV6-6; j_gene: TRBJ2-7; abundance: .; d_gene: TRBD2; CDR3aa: CASAGGGNDYEQYF; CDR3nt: TGTGCCAGCGCGGGCGGGGGTAACGACTACGAGCAGTACTTC
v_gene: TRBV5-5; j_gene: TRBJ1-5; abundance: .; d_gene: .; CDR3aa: CASSLLDATNSNQPQHF; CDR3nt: TGTGCCAGCAGCTTACTTGACGCAACTAATAGCAATCAGCCCCAGCATTTT
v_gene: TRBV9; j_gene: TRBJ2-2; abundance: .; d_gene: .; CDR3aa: CASSVGLGSGTGELFF; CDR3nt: TGTGCCAGCAGCGTAGGTTTAGGGTCTGGGACCGGGGAGCTGTTTTTT
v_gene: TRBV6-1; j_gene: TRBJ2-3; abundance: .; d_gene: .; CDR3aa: CASSEMPDTQYF; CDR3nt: TGTGCCAGCAGTGAAATGCCAGATACGCAGTATTTT